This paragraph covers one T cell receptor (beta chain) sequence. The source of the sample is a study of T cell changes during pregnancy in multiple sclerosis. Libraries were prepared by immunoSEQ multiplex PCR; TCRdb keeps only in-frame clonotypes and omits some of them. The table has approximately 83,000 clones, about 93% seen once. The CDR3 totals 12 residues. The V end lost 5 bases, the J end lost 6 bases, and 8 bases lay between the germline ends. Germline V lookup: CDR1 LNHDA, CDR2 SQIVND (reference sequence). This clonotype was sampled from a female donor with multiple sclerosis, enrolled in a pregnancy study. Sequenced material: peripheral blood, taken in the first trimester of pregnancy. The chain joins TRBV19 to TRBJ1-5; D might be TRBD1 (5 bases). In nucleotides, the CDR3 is TGTGCCAGTAGTCGCAGGGTTCAGCCCCAGCATTTT. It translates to CASSRRVQPQHF.